This T cell receptor beta chain was identified during a study of cytomegalovirus exposure and HLA in healthy donors. Study-level information: The same platform used for the approximately 670 first-cohort repertoires was also used for the 120 or so validation repertoires, as a later analysis reported.

To note about this clone: As yet, its antigen is unknown.

Assay used: immunoSEQ multiplex PCR; TCRdb lists only in-frame clones, some missing. The table has about 88,000 clones, about four fifths seen once; the top ten hold about an eighth. Study-wide results and limits: The authors listed 180 or so TCR beta chains as cytomegalovirus-associated.

The CDR3 is 13 residues long. Trimming took 6 bases from V and 5 from J; bases not matched to a gene: 0. Looked up from germline, CDR1 is MNHEY and CDR2 is SMNVEV (reference sequence). Sequencing was performed on PBMCs. The source is a woman aged 18-35 years in good health and CMV-seropositive. V and J are TRBV27 and TRBJ2-3; 12 bases fit TRBD2. CDR3 region: CASRGLAGDTQYF. The DNA for the CDR3 is TGTGCCAGCAGGGGACTAGCGGGAGATACGCAGTATTTT.